This record covers a single TCR beta chain. This may be a read error, as it is one base from a much larger clone. These data come from a study of T-cell reconstitution after alpha-beta-depleted transplantation in children. Per germline, CDR1 SGHAT and CDR2 FQNNGV. There are 19 residues in the CDR3. TCRbeta library construction was performed incorporating unique molecular identifiers. One entry per CDR3 protein results from TCRdb running MiXCR on the PCR reads. The table lists about 260,000 distinct CDR3 sequences, roughly 8.2% of them singletons. The receptor comes from a male patient aged 10 to 17 who had a stem cell transplant for acute lymphoblastic leukemia, so the T cells may come from the graft donor. The chain is built from TRBV11-2 and TRBJ2-5; the D call may be TRBD1 or TRBD2 (6 bases each). The sample consisted of PBMCs, mostly from graft donor cells, taken 180 days after TCRalphabeta/CD19-depleted stem cell transplant. This CDR3 reads CASSLDQSGTRGVQETKYF. In DNA, the CDR3 is TGTGCCAGCAGCTTAGATCAGTCCGGGACAAGGGGGGTTCAAGAGACCAAGTACTTC.